This TCR beta chain was recorded in a study of T cells in Graves' hyperthyroidism and ophthalmopathy. Turning to the study itself: Peripheral blood was taken when the disease was first diagnosed, before any treatment began.

This CDR3 contains 12 residues. Trimming took off 5 bases at V and 0 bases at J, with 7 bases between the two ends. The V gene's germline CDR1 is SQVTM and CDR2 ANQGSEA. The source material, RNA transcripts, was used to amplify TCR beta CDR3 regions. HTBI primers were employed in a first-round RT-PCR of the TCR CDR3. TCRdb reprocessed the multiplex PCR reads with MiXCR, giving one entry per CDR3 protein. The sample lists about 600,000 distinct CDR3 sequences; about 15% were seen once. Many counts were recorded for this clonotype. Active moderate-to-severe ophthalmopathy, Clinical Activity Score at least 3, NOSPECS at least 4, under 3 months' duration.

This clonotype originated in a woman aged 45-59 years with Graves' ophthalmopathy. The V and J genes are TRBV29-1 and TRBJ2-5; D gene unclear. Input material: blood. CDR3 bases: TGCAGCGTTCGGCCGGACCAAGAGACCCAGTACTTC. Protein: CSVRPDQETQYF. The full variable domain, rest sourced from reference TRBV29-1 and TRBJ2-5, is SAVISQKPSRDICQRGTSLTIQCQVDSQVTMMFWYRQQPGQSLTLIATANQGSEATYESGFVIDKFPISRPNLTFSTLTVSNMSPEDSSIYLCSVRPDQETQYFGPGTRLLVL.